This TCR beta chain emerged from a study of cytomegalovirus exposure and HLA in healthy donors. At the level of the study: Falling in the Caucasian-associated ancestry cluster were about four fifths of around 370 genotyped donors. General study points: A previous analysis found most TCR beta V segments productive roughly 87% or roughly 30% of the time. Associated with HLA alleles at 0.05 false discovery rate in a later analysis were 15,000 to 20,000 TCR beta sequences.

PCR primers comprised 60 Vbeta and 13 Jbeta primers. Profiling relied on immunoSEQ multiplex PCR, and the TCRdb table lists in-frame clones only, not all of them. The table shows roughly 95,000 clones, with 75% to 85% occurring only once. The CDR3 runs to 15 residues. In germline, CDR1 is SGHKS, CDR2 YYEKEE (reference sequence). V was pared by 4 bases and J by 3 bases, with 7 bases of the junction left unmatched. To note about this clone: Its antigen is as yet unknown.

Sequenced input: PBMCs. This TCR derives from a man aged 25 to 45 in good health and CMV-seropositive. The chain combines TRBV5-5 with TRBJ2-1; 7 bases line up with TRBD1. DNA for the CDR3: TGTGCCAGCAGCCCGGGGCCAGGGGGCTACAATGAGCAGTTCTTC. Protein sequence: CASSPGPGGYNEQFF.